A selection of T cell receptor beta chains follows, all from one sample in a study of CD8 T cells in Susac syndrome. Each CDR3 protein is one row after TCRdb ran MiXCR on the immunoSEQ multiplex PCR reads. The sample lists 160,000 or so distinct CDR3 sequences, 94% seen once, with 0.095% to 0.13% in the top ten. The sample comprised CD4+ T cells from PBMCs. These receptors came from a human donor with Susac syndrome. CDR3s include the opening cysteine and the closing phenylalanine or tryptophan. Each record gives: J gene, D gene, clone size, V gene, CDR3 DNA, CDR3 protein. The D gene is left open where the match is weak. Where a row states a size, it is once, few, many or the class of an expanded clone; other rows omit it.

TRBJ2-5,TRBD1,-,TRBV20-1,TGCAGTGTCCCAGACAGGGGCCAAGAGACCCAGTACTTC,CSVPDRGQETQYF
TRBJ2-5,TRBD2,-,TRBV30,TGTGCCTGGAGTGGATGGGCTAGCGGGGAAGAGACCCAGTACTTC,CAWSGWASGEETQYF
TRBJ2-1,-,once,TRBV10-3,TGTGCCATCAGCAACTTGGGACTTGGCGGTGAGCAGTTCTTC,CAISNLGLGGEQFF
TRBJ2-7,-,-,TRBV12-3/TRBV12-4,TGTGCCAGCAGTTCTTCTCCCTACGAGCAGTACTTC,CASSSSPYEQYF
TRBJ2-5,-,-,TRBV30,TGTGCCTGGAGTGTACGGAGCCAAGAGACCCAGTACTTC,CAWSVRSQETQYF
TRBJ2-7,-,-,TRBV14,TGTGCCAGCAGCGCCAACCACAGGGTACGAGGCTACGAGCAGTACTTC,CASSANHRVRGYEQYF
TRBJ2-5,-,-,TRBV3-1,TGTGCCAGCAGCCAAGCCAGGGGAGGGATCCAAGAGACCCAGTACTTC,CASSQARGGIQETQYF
TRBJ2-1,TRBD2,-,TRBV29-1,TGCAGCGTTGAGGCGGGGGGGTACAATGAGCAGTTCTTC,CSVEAGGYNEQFF
TRBJ1-2,TRBD1,-,TRBV19,TGTGCCAGTAGTATAGGGACAGGGGCTGGCTACACCTTC,CASSIGTGAGYTF
TRBJ1-5,TRBD1,-,TRBV10-3,TGTGCCATCAGTGAGACAGGGGAACATCAGCCCCAGCATTTT,CAISETGEHQPQHF
TRBJ1-1,-,-,TRBV7-9,TGTGCCAGCAGCCGAGTGGGGGAAGCTTTCTTT,CASSRVGEAFF
TRBJ1-2,-,-,TRBV2,TGTGCCAGCAACAGACAAGACTATGGCTACACCTTC,CASNRQDYGYTF
TRBJ2-3,TRBD2,-,TRBV9,TGTGCCAGCAGCGTTTTCGAGCGGGGAAAGGATACGCAGTATTTT,CASSVFERGKDTQYF
TRBJ2-7,-,-,TRBV12-3/TRBV12-4,TGTGCCAGCAGTTCGACTCTTTCCTACGAGCAGTACTTC,CASSSTLSYEQYF